Listed here are 6 T cell receptor beta chains from one sample, sequenced in a study of spatial heterogeneity in lung cancer. General study findings and limits: Within tumors, counts of expanded alpha and beta TCRs tracked tumor mutation counts.

Time point specified: sample taken at primary tumor resection. TCRdb re-analysed the 5' RACE reads in MiXCR, keeping a single row per CDR3 protein. The sample has 9,500 to 12,000 distinct CDR3 sequences, more than 14% seen once. These receptors lack a known antigen. The sample consisted of lung tumor tissue, taken at surgery. The receptor source for this set is a male donor with early-stage non-small cell lung cancer.

By its share, this clonotype is medium-sized. The chain is built from TRBV30 and TRBJ2-7, with 8 bases that match TRBD1. Germline CDR1 and CDR2: GTSNPN and SVGIG (reference sequence). This CDR3 has 12 amino acids. J was trimmed by 6 bases and V by 4 bases; bases with no gene match: 5. The CDR3 protein is CAWNQQGGEQYF. The CDR3 bases are TGTGCCTGGAACCAACAGGGGGGCGAGCAGTACTTC.

This clonotype was seen at least ten times. The V call is TRBV10-3, the J call TRBJ1-2, with a possible D match to TRBD1 (6 bases). V shed 6 bases and J shed 4 bases, with 21 bases lying between them. CDR1 and CDR2 from the germline V gene are ENHRY and SYGVKD. The CDR3 runs to 16 residues. DNA of the CDR3: TGTGCCATCAGGTCCTTAAACAGGGAGGGTATCTATGGCTACACCTTC. Its protein is CAIRSLNREGIYGYTF.

The V call is TRBV7-9, the J call TRBJ1-2; D is undetermined. Trimming pared 3 bases from V and 9 bases from J, leaving 20 bases between. Germline V gene lookup returns CDR1 SEHNR and CDR2 FQNEAQ (reference sequence). The CDR3 length is 15 residues. CDR3 amino acids: CASSFSVDGGGSYTF. For the CDR3, the DNA is TGTGCCAGCAGCTTCTCCGTGGACGGAGGAGGAAGCTACACCTTC.

In its sample, this clonotype was seen many times. This rearrangement joins TRBV20-1 to TRBJ2-1; 8 bases match TRBD2. Germline V gene sequence: CDR1 DFQATT, CDR2 SNEGSKA (reference sequence). V shed 7 bases and J 12 bases; nucleotides not matched to a gene: 8. The CDR3 spans 11 residues. CDR3 bases: TGCAGTGTCAAAGCGGGGGTCGGGCAGTTCTTC. Protein: CSVKAGVGQFF.

There are many counts of this clonotype. V usage is TRBV7-2 and J usage is TRBJ2-1; no clear D. From germline, CDR1 is SGHTA and CDR2 FQGNSA. Trimming pared 5 bases from V and 12 bases from J, leaving 17 bases between. CDR3 length equals 13 residues. This chain's CDR3 is CASSLPTQPRQFF. CDR3 sequence (DNA): TGTGCCAGCAGCCTGCCGACCCAACCGCGGCAGTTCTTC.

The sample holds many counts of this clonotype. The V gene is TRBV7-2, the J gene TRBJ2-5, with TRBD2 matching 12 bases. CDR1 SGHTA and CDR2 FQGNSA come from the germline V gene. This CDR3 region has 19 residues. V shed 7 bases and J 4 bases; nucleotides not matched to a gene: 19. The CDR3 loop reads CASTTASGGGRQRGETQYF. The CDR3 bases are TGTGCCAGCACCACTGCTAGCGGGGGGGGCAGACAAAGAGGAGAGACCCAGTACTTC.